These 19 T cell receptor beta chains were sequenced from one sample in a study of identical twins. TCRdb processed the 5' RACE reads anew with MiXCR; each CDR3 protein has one entry. The data contain under 1 million distinct CDR3 sequences, roughly an eighth of them singletons. The same data also contributed to another study, on yellow fever vaccine responses in identical twins.

Input material: PBMCs. All receptors come from a woman aged 18-29 years in good health.

This clonotype was picked up a small number of times. This chain connects TRBV4-1 to TRBJ2-2; D is unclear. V dropped 1 base and J dropped 7 bases, with 13 bases sitting between them. CDR1 and CDR2 from the germline V gene are MGHRA and YSYEKL. The CDR3 length is 15 residues. DNA for the CDR3: TGCGCCAGCAGCCAAGGGCCCGGGCTGGGCGGGGAGCTGTTTTTT. Its translation is CASSQGPGLGGELFF.

This clonotype was detected a few times. The gene calls are TRBV5-1 and TRBJ1-6; D not certain. The germline CDR1 and CDR2 sequences are SGHRS and YFSETQ. Trimming took 7 bases from V and 5 from J, leaving 10 bases between them. There are 13 residues in the CDR3. This CDR3 is CASGSADNSPLHF. DNA of the CDR3: TGCGCCAGCGGTTCGGCCGATAATTCACCCCTCCACTTT.

Only a few counts were recorded for this clonotype. An end of the junction differs from the germline gene, which may be a read error. In nucleotides, the CDR3 is TGTGCCAGCAGCCAAGCCGGGACAGGGGCGCCCTATAGCAAGGATTTT. Its protein is CASSQAGTGAPYSKDF. The rearrangement uses TRBV11-1 and TRBJ2-3, with TRBD1 matching over 10 bases. CDR3 length: 16 amino acids. Germline loops: CDR1 SGHAT, CDR2 FQDESV (reference sequence).

This clonotype was seen more than once but under ten times. The gene calls are TRBV29-1 and TRBJ2-1; 7 bases are shared with TRBD1. This CDR3 region has 13 residues. V gave up 7 bases and J gave up 4 bases; unmatched junction bases: 7. In germline, CDR1 is SQVTM, CDR2 ANQGSEA. The CDR3 loop is CSADRVFYNEQFF. The CDR3 nucleotides are TGCAGCGCCGACAGGGTCTTTTACAATGAGCAGTTCTTC.

There are a few counts of this clonotype. The chain combines TRBV3-1 with TRBJ2-7, with 11 nucleotides matching TRBD1. Germline CDR1 and CDR2: LGHDT and YNNKEL (reference sequence). This CDR3 is built from 17 residues. The junction had 11 bases not matched to a gene; V was cut back by 2 bases and J by 5 bases. The CDR3 DNA sequence: TGTGCCAGCAGCCAATCTTGGGGGACAGGGGGTCTCAACGAGCAGTACTTC. Translated: CASSQSWGTGGLNEQYF.

A few counts support this clonotype. The CDR3 sequence: CSARDTGTSGGRANTGELFF. As DNA, the CDR3 is TGCAGTGCTAGAGACACCGGGACTAGCGGGGGAAGAGCGAACACCGGGGAGCTGTTTTTT. The rearrangement joins TRBV20-1 to TRBJ2-2, with 14 positions matching TRBD2. The CDR3 spans 20 residues. The germline gives CDR1 DFQATT, CDR2 SNEGSKA (reference sequence). J was trimmed by 0 bases and V by 0 bases; bases with no gene match: 9.

This clonotype was observed a handful of times. This chain links TRBV7-3 with TRBJ2-3; TRBD2 matches at 10 bases. The CDR3 runs 18 residues. CDR1 is SGHTA, CDR2 FQGTGA, per germline. V was pared by 2 bases and J by 2 bases, with 10 bases of the junction left unmatched. The CDR3 sequence is CASSLRPALAGPTDTQYF. The CDR3 DNA follows: TGTGCCAGCAGCTTACGCCCCGCACTAGCGGGGCCCACAGATACGCAGTATTTT.

CDR3 coding DNA: TGTGCCAGCAGCTCTCCCGATTCTTCCTACGAGCAGTACTTC. This translates into CASSSPDSSYEQYF. V usage is TRBV7-9 and J usage is TRBJ2-7; the D is unclear. The CDR3 sequence is 14 residues long. Deletions cut 4 bases from V and 1 base from J, with 11 bases between. Germline values: CDR1 SEHNR, CDR2 FQNEAQ (reference sequence).

V is TRBV7-3 and J is TRBJ2-1, with 7 bases aligning to TRBD2. The CDR3 sequence is 14 residues long. Germline V gene lookup returns CDR1 SGHTA and CDR2 FQGTGA. V lost 8 bases, J lost 6 bases, and 10 bases stayed unmatched. The CDR3 region has the DNA TGTGCCAGCGGTAGCGGGTTAGCAAGCAATGAGCAGTTCTTC. Translating gives CASGSGLASNEQFF.

This clonotype occurred a few times. The chain carries TRBV11-3 and TRBJ2-2, with 9 bases fitting TRBD2. CDR3 length: 15 residues. V shed 5 bases, J shed 2 bases, and the junction held 3 bases outside the gene matches. Germline V lookup: CDR1 SGHNT, CDR2 YENEEA. CDR3 coding DNA: TGTGCCAGCAGCGACCTAGCGGGAAACACCGGGGAGCTGTTTTTT. Its protein product is CASSDLAGNTGELFF. The whole variable domain, filled in from reference TRBV11-3 and TRBJ2-2, reads EAGVVQSPRYKIIEKKQPVAFWCNPISGHNTLYWYLQNLGQGPELLIRYENEEAVDDSQLPKDRFSAERLKGVDSTLKIQPAELGDSAVYLCASSDLAGNTGELFFGEGSRLTVL.

The chain employs TRBV20-1 and TRBJ2-1, with D unresolved. The CDR3 runs to 13 residues. Deletions cut 3 bases from V and 7 bases from J, with 13 bases between. Germline loops: CDR1 DFQATT, CDR2 SNEGSKA (reference sequence). The CDR3 sequence: CSARFPGANEQFF. CDR3 nucleotide sequence: TGCAGTGCTAGGTTCCCTGGAGCGAATGAGCAGTTCTTC.

Many counts were recorded for this clonotype. This chain uses TRBV29-1 with TRBJ2-1, with D unresolved. CDR1 is SQVTM, CDR2 ANQGSEA, per germline. The CDR3 extends over 14 amino acids. V lost 3 bases and J lost 0, with 9 bases in between. CDR3 nucleotides: TGCAGCGTTGATCGTGTAAGCTCCTACAATGAGCAGTTCTTC. Protein product: CSVDRVSSYNEQFF.

The genes are TRBV6-7 and TRBJ2-5, with D unclear. TRBV6-7 is placed among ORFs of uncertain function. The CDR3 is 17 amino acids. V was pared by 7 bases and J by 0 bases, with 21 bases between. CDR3 amino acids: CASTPSHVGGNQETQYF. The CDR3 DNA is TGTGCCAGCACCCCCTCCCATGTTGGTGGAAACCAAGAGACCCAGTACTTC.

This clonotype was counted many times. This sequence joins TRBV4-1 and TRBJ2-1; TRBD2 agrees at 12 bases. The germline V gene encodes CDR1 MGHRA and CDR2 YSYEKL. This CDR3 region has 17 residues. The J segment lost 2 bases and the V segment lost 1 base, leaving 3 bases of the junction unmatched. In DNA, the CDR3 is TGCGCCAGCAGCCAAGGGCTAGCGGGGGGGCCCTACAATGAGCAGTTCTTC. Translating it yields CASSQGLAGGPYNEQFF.

This clonotype was observed a few times. The rearrangement joins TRBV28 to TRBJ2-3; perhaps TRBD2 as D (6 bases). Germline loops: CDR1 MDHEN, CDR2 SYDVKM. The germline V and J ends were trimmed by 2 bases and 8 bases, with 14 bases remaining between them. The CDR3 is 14 amino acids. This CDR3 reads CASSLGTRGLTQYF. For the CDR3, the DNA is TGTGCCAGCAGTTTAGGGACTCGGGGTCTTACGCAGTATTTT. The whole variable domain, filled in from reference TRBV28 and TRBJ2-3, reads DVKVTQSSRYLVKRTGEKVFLECVQDMDHENMFWYRQDPGLGLRLIYFSYDVKMKEKGDIPEGYSVSREKKERFSLILESASTNQTSMYLCASSLGTRGLTQYFGPGTRLTVL.

This clonotype has just a few counts. The V call is TRBV10-3, the J call TRBJ2-6, with D tentatively TRBD1 (6 bases). CDR1 and CDR2 (germline): ENHRY, SYGVKD. This CDR3 contains 17 residues. Trimming removed 4 bases from V and 0 bases from J, with 13 bases in between. The CDR3 DNA reads TGTGCCATCAGTGTGACAGGTGACTCCTCTGGGGCCAACGTCCTGACTTTC. Its protein product is CAISVTGDSSGANVLTF.

This clonotype was found a few times. The V and J genes are TRBV20-1 and TRBJ1-1; TRBD1 aligns across 7 bases. The J segment lost 8 bases and the V segment lost 0 bases, leaving 9 bases of the junction unmatched. The CDR3 runs 14 residues. From germline, CDR1 is DFQATT and CDR2 SNEGSKA (reference sequence). CDR3 bases: TGCAGTGCTAGAGAGAACAGGGGAAACCTCGAAGCTTTCTTT. This codes for CSARENRGNLEAFF.

V gene TRBV15 combines with J gene TRBJ2-1; 7 bases map to TRBD2. The CDR3 is made up of 16 amino acids. The germline gives CDR1 LNHNV, CDR2 YYDKDF (reference sequence). J was trimmed by 8 bases and V by 1 base; bases with no gene match: 11. CDR3 loop: CATSRGEGRATDEQFF. In nucleotides, the CDR3 is TGTGCCACCAGCAGAGGGGAGGGGAGGGCCACGGATGAGCAGTTCTTC.

The rearrangement links TRBV14 to TRBJ2-1; TRBD2 aligns across 13 bases. After removal of 7 bases from V and 9 bases from J, the junction contained 6 bases not matched to a gene. The CDR3 covers 14 residues. CDR1 SGHDN and CDR2 FVKESK come from the germline V gene. CDR3: CASTGLAGAGEQFF. In DNA, the CDR3 is TGTGCCAGCACCGGACTAGCGGGGGCTGGTGAGCAGTTCTTC.